The subject of this entry is one T cell receptor beta chain. Its antigen target is currently unknown. Base qualities are not recorded, but no much larger clone differs from it by a single base. This same CDR3 is encoded by further DNA sequences in the sample. CDR1 and CDR2, looked up from the germline V gene (reference sequence), are GTSNPN and SVGIG. V and J are truncated by 0 bases and 7 bases respectively, leaving an intervening sequence of 7 bases. Counted from cysteine to phenylalanine, this CDR3 has 12 amino acids. Solely the CDR3 DNA is kept, with 36 bases framed from the first base. This sample was taken from a study of shared clonotypes between healthy human individuals (dated by TCRdb to about 2020). In the study overall: A couple of women and three men aged 18 to 49 years were included in the cohort. Per donor, three plates each were used for CD4 naive and CD4 memory, two for CD8 naive, and one for CD8 memory. Blood TCR repertoires of about five healthy adults were deeply sequenced to estimate repertoire size and the extent of clonotype sharing between individuals. Libraries were prepared and TCR repertoires were sequenced by different laboratories using diverse techniques, in order to increase sequencing depth and limit assay-specific biases. Between about 0.85 and 9.5 billion PBMCs per donor were obtained by leukapheresis. Findings and caveats that apply to the study as a whole: Rarefaction of sorted-subset datasets indicated incomplete sequencing despite the large sequencing depth. The genetic and exposure-history diversity represented was limited by the small number of donors. Pairwise subsampling indicated that sequencing depth was expected to affect the degree of clonotype sharing among donors. Naive subsets generally had larger estimated clonotype richness than memory subsets. Roughly 5.2% of naive CD4, 3.5% of naive CD8, around 2.3% of memory CD4, and 0.4% of memory CD8 clonotypes were shared across a few donors. Sampling was limited to blood, and TCR repertoires in tissue likely differ from TCR repertoires in blood. Compared with non-shared clonotypes, the clonotypes found in all four sorted-subset donors had higher generation probabilities.

Using the deep immunoSEQ assay, TCR CDR3 regions were amplified from genomic DNA by multiplex PCR. Extracted genomic DNA from each cell subset was spread evenly across all wells of several immunoSEQ 96-well plates, with each plate serving as a replicate. For sorted subsets, each replicate PCR was loaded with 200 ng genomic DNA, equivalent to some 27,000 T cell genomes. Purified libraries were quantified with a Qubit 3.0 fluorometer, sized on a Bioanalyzer 2100, and re-quantified with the KAPA Library Quantification kit. Every immunoSEQ 96-well plate was sequenced on a separate single-read 150-cycle Illumina NextSeq 550 flow cell. The study's processing was this. Because only junctional sequences without quality scores were contained in the immunoSEQ output, filtering matching that applied to full-length reads could not be performed. To assign V/J genes and CDR3, sequences were annotated using PyIR, a Python wrapper for IgBLAST v1.9, with IMGT germline references. Reads were removed for weak V/J assignments (E-value above 1e-6), missing CDR3, stop codons, out-of-frame junctions, or ambiguous translated residues. V3J clonotypes were defined as sequences sharing an identical inferred V gene, J gene, and CDR3 amino acid sequence. Percentage overlap between repertoires was calculated by dividing the number of shared unique clonotypes by the size of the smaller repertoire. Repertoire richness was assessed with RTK rarefaction, the Chao1 estimator, and Recon v2.1 estimates of unobserved clonotypes. Generation probabilities were computed with OLGA for all TCRbeta clonotypes obtained by the gDNA method from several donors. TCRdb's version of the immuneACCESS table is confined to in-frame rearrangements and falls short of the full clone set. An unresolved V gene accounts for under half of the shortfall where checked; the remainder is of unknown origin. The V and J calls and clone size are taken from that table; D and trimming were inferred from the DNA. The sample table records about 2.4 million clones; over 85% of these occur just once. Of the sample, more than 0.35% falls within the top ten clones.

The donors were healthy, HIV-negative adults with no recently reported acute infections or vaccinations. Every donor was a Caucasian adult residing in Nashville, Tennessee, USA. CD4+ T cells were enriched by magnetic negative selection; naive cells were then positively selected on CD45RA, and the negative fraction formed the memory subset. Blood was obtained by leukapheresis, after which PBMCs were separated by Ficoll-Histopaque density gradient centrifugation and cryopreserved in liquid nitrogen vapor phase. Analytical flow cytometry was used to check the purity and quantity of each magnetically sorted T cell population. From each sorted fraction, genomic DNA was isolated and quantified by UV absorbance on a Nanodrop 2000c.

The sequence derives from a man younger than 35 in good health. Some clones in this sample may be carry-over from other donors' samples. Specimen: naive CD4+ T cells from PBMCs. What the cell subset or site label conveys for this sample: CD45RA+ positively selected. This receptor chain uses TRBV30 and TRBJ2-1; TRBD2 might be the D gene, on 6 matching bases. The DNA sequence is as follows: TGTGCCTGGAGTGTGCGGGGAAATGAGCAGTTCTTC. Protein translation: CAWSVRGNEQFF.